The present T cell receptor (beta chain) was sequenced within a study of T cells in Graves' hyperthyroidism and ophthalmopathy (dated by TCRdb to 2018 to 2020). A note on the overall study: Peripheral blood samples were taken at the time of initial diagnosis, prior to any treatment. To identify distinguishing TCR V-J signatures, a discovery cohort of 100 or so patients was used, comprising 43 with Graves' ophthalmopathy and 57 with stable Graves' hyperthyroidism. An independent validation cohort of around 19 hyperthyroidism patients and 17 patients who later progressed to ophthalmopathy tested prospective prediction of ophthalmopathy. The approximately 100 discovery patients were divided at random into training and test sets in a 7:3 ratio. The study also compared thyroid tissue and blood T-cell repertoires from about six Graves' hyperthyroidism patients. After blood sampling, hyperthyroidism patients were treated with methimazole at a starting dose of 30 mg daily, and ophthalmopathy patients were treated with high-dose intravenous methylprednisolone. According to the paper, TCR Vbeta CDR3 sequencing was carried out on 135 peripheral blood samples, which came from approximately 41 ophthalmopathy, under 85 hyperthyroidism and roughly 17 progressor patients. The investigation overall reported the following: Ophthalmopathy was separated from stable hyperthyroidism by a 13 V-J signature model, with around 90% sensitivity and about 84% specificity obtained in cross-validation and 80%/75% obtained in testing. Sample size was not statistically predetermined, and blinding of investigators to group allocation was not performed. Most expanded thyroid clonotypes (frequency above 0.001) were also detected in blood, a finding suggesting that blood repertoires may reflect thyroid immune responses. In validation, the model predicted progression to ophthalmopathy with 65% to 71% sensitivity and 72.22% specificity, a median of around 6.6 months before onset.

Stable Graves' hyperthyroidism was defined as the absence of progression to ophthalmopathy over 18 months of follow-up. Hyperthyroidism patients were aged 18 to 65 years and newly diagnosed, with disease duration of less than 2 months. Patients with uncontrolled infections, other autoimmune diseases, pregnancy or lactation were excluded. Diagnoses were established on the basis of clinical symptoms, serum thyroxine and TRAb, thyroid ultrasound, and orbital computed tomography. Ficoll-Paque density gradient centrifugation was used to isolate PBMCs from about 9 ml of fresh peripheral blood. Total RNA was extracted using Trizol reagent, and RNA quality was assessed on an Agilent 2100 Bioanalyzer. CDR1 and CDR2 were assigned from the germline V gene (reference sequence) as SEHNR and FQNEAQ. The CDR3 has 13 amino acids, counting the end cysteine and phenylalanine. CDR3 DNA is the only sequence kept; it has 39 bases, read in frame from the first base. For this chain, trimming is 9 bases at the V end and 2 bases at the J end, and the number of junction bases without a gene match is 7.

Worth noting for this clonotype: Its binding antigen is unknown. No quality values exist for individual bases; no much larger clone is one base distant.

TCR beta CDR3 regions were amplified from RNA transcripts. A first-round RT-PCR of the TCR CDR3 used the HTBI primer set with the Qiagen OneStep RT-PCR kit. Libraries were constructed in a second round of multiplex PCR, after which size selection and purification were performed. Libraries were sequenced paired-end with 100 bp reads on an Illumina HiSeq2000. Processing in the source paper ran as follows. SOAPnuke was used to process the raw data, with reads discarded if the reads contained adapters or uncalled bases, had a mean Phred below 15, or lacked an exact constant-primer or identifier match. COPE v1.2.5 was used to merge the high-quality paired reads, and each unique nucleotide sequence was defined as a clonotype. MiTCR v1.1 was used to align clonotypes to the IMGT TRBV, TRBD and TRBJ reference segments. The analysis included only V-J combinations with a frequency above 0.0001, which together covered about 99% of the repertoires. A TCS score was defined as the ratio between F50 (clonal expansion) and ExV (chaos), using BLOSUM62-based TCRdist between CDR3 peptides within each V-J. Welch's t-statistics and random forest reduced 500 to 550 V-J features to 13, which were used in a naive Bayes classifier (R e1071). TCRdb took the public reads, trimmed them with fastp at Q25, ran MiXCR for clone calling and kept in-frame beta chains. One record per CDR3 amino acid sequence lists the most common genes and DNA. TCRdb's processing, not the study's, gives the V and J calls here. The table for this sample lists fewer than 850,000 distinct CDR3 sequences; 15% to 20% of them were counted only once. The top ten constitute 15% to 17% of the sample.

The specimen was blood. The sequence is built from TRBV7-9 and TRBJ2-7; 7 central bases correspond to TRBD1. The receptor was derived from a man in his forties or fifties with Graves' hyperthyroidism. The CDR3 protein: CARSRTGPYEQYF. The base sequence is TGTGCCAGAAGCCGGACAGGTCCCTACGAGCAGTACTTC.